The next 7 T cell receptor beta chains were all read from a single sample in a study of blood T cell repertoires in COVID-19. Profiling relied on immunoSEQ multiplex PCR, and the TCRdb table lists in-frame clones only, not all of them. The data hold 220,000 or so clones, with roughly 89% observed a single time. Sequences were obtained from PBMCs or T cells enriched from blood (not recorded which). These receptors originate from a man aged 25 to 40 who had been exposed to COVID-19.

The genes are TRBV3-1 (or the pseudogene TRBV3-2) and TRBJ1-2; a possible D gene is TRBD1 (5 bases). Germline V lookup: CDR1 LGHDT, CDR2 YNNKEL (reference sequence). The CDR3 totals 16 residues. The V and J ends lost 1 base and 7 bases respectively, with 19 bases between them. CDR3: CASSQGNFQGLSGYTF. The CDR3, as DNA: TGTGCCAGCAGCCAAGGAAATTTCCAGGGTCTGAGTGGCTACACCTTC.

V is TRBV5-4 and J is TRBJ1-5; D remains unclear. Germline CDR1 is SGHNT and CDR2 is YYREEE (reference sequence). With 2 bases removed from V and 8 bases from J, the gap between germline ends came to 17 bases. CDR3 length equals 15 residues. The CDR3, as DNA: TGTGCCAGCAGCTTTGGCGGGAATAGCGACAAGCCCCAGCATTTT. Amino acid sequence: CASSFGGNSDKPQHF.

This chain links TRBV5-1 with TRBJ2-5; TRBD1 aligns across 9 bases. Per germline, CDR1 SGHRS and CDR2 YFSETQ. Trimming at V came to 2 bases and at J to 5 bases, leaving 1 base not matched to a gene. This CDR3 is 13 amino acids long. Here the CDR3 DNA reads TGCGCCAGCAGCTTCGGGACAGGGGAGACCCAGTACTTC. It specifies CASSFGTGETQYF.

The V gene is TRBV7-2, the J gene TRBJ2-1, with a possible D match to TRBD2 (7 bases). The V and J ends lost 3 bases and 6 bases respectively, with 12 bases between them. There are 14 residues in the CDR3. Per the germline V gene, CDR1 is SGHTA and CDR2 is FQGNSA. DNA of the CDR3: TGTGCCAGCAGCTTGCGGCGGGGGCCCAATGAGCAGTTCTTC. Protein: CASSLRRGPNEQFF.

The rearrangement joins TRBV4-2 to TRBJ2-5, with 11 bases matching TRBD2. Germline CDR1 and CDR2: LGHNA and YNFKEQ. With 2 bases clipped from V and 5 bases from J, the junction kept 13 bases outside the gene matches. The CDR3 loop spans 18 amino acids. The chain's CDR3 is CASSQPPSTSGGGETQYF. The CDR3 nucleotides read TGTGCCAGCAGCCAACCCCCCAGTACTAGCGGGGGCGGGGAGACCCAGTACTTC.

This clone appeared once. V usage is TRBV4-2 and J usage is TRBJ1-1; a possible D gene is TRBD1 (6 bases). V lost 1 base, J lost 0 bases, and 21 bases lay in between. The CDR3 spans 19 residues. From germline, CDR1 is LGHNA and CDR2 YNFKEQ. CDR3 in DNA: TGTGCCAGCAGCCAAGTCGTGTCCCACACCGGGACAATGAACACTGAAGCTTTCTTT. Its translation is CASSQVVSHTGTMNTEAFF.

This chain connects TRBV4-1 to TRBJ2-7; 10 positions agree with TRBD1. CDR1 is MGHRA, CDR2 YSYEKL, per germline. J gave up 5 bases and V 1 base, and 2 bases lay outside the gene matches. This CDR3 is built from 14 residues. The CDR3 here is CASSQVGTGDEQYF. In DNA form, the CDR3 reads TGCGCCAGCAGCCAAGTCGGGACAGGGGACGAGCAGTACTTC.